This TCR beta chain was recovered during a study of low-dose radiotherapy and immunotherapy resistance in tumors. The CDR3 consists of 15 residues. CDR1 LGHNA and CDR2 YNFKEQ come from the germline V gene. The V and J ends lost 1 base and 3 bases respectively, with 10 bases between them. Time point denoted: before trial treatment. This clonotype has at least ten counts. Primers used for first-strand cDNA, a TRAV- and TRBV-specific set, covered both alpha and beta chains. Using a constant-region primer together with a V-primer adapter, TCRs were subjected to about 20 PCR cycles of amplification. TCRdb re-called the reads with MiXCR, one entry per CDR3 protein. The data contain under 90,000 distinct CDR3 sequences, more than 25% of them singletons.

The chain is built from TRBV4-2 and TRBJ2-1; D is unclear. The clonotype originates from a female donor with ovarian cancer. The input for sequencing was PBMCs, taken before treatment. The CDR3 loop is CASSQGLADYNEQFF. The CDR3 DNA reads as TGTGCCAGCAGCCAAGGACTGGCGGACTACAATGAGCAGTTCTTC.